The sequence of this T cell receptor beta chain was determined in a study of spatial heterogeneity in lung cancer. Study details: The cohort: roughly 72 early-stage, untreated non-small cell lung cancer patients.

This clonotype was seen more than once but under ten times. Noted time point: blood at routine non-recurrence follow-up after resection. Whole RNA came from tumor, nontumor lung or frozen PBMC and was sequenced without being sorted. Unique molecular identifiers tagged every individual TCR cDNA molecule. TCRdb redid the calling of the 5' RACE reads with MiXCR, one entry per CDR3 protein. The data hold 95,000 to 130,000 distinct CDR3 sequences, with 12% observed a single time. The V gene's germline CDR1 is MNHEY and CDR2 SVGEGT. Germline trimming cut 2 bases from V and 0 bases from J; bases unmatched to any gene: 10. The CDR3 is made up of 18 amino acids.

The origin of this receptor is a male donor with early-stage non-small cell lung cancer. The chain is built from TRBV6-2 or TRBV6-3 and TRBJ2-1; 7 bases match TRBD1. Sequencing was performed on PBMCs, taken at follow-up. The CDR3 DNA sequence: TGTGCCAGCAGTTACGTGGACAGGCCAAAGAGCTCCTACAATGAGCAGTTCTTC. Protein sequence: CASSYVDRPKSSYNEQFF.